A single sample is the source of the 5 T cell receptor beta chains below, sequenced in a study of blood T cells in healthy people across ages. Next came a second PCR, run for roughly 7 to 12 cycles, which used a sample-barcoded 5' primer along with a J-beta primer mix. TCRdb passed the 5' RACE reads through MiXCR, listing each CDR3 protein once. The sample has about 2 million distinct CDR3 sequences; around 50% are singletons. Sequenced sample: blood. These receptors all stem from a woman between 40 and 50 years old in good health.

There are a few counts of this clonotype. The chain is built from TRBV10-3 and TRBJ2-1; D call uncertain. Germline V gives CDR1 ENHRY, CDR2 SYGVKD. This CDR3 spans 15 amino acids. Trimming took 4 bases from V and 3 from J, leaving 13 bases between them. DNA of the CDR3: TGTGCCATCAGTGGTCGTGTGGAAGACTACAATGAGCAGTTCTTC. It translates to CAISGRVEDYNEQFF.

This clonotype was observed a handful of times. This rearrangement joins TRBV20-1 to TRBJ2-7, with 10 bases matching TRBD2. The trim removed 6 bases at V and 5 bases at J, leaving 7 bases unmatched. The CDR3 runs to 13 residues. Looked up from germline, CDR1 is DFQATT and CDR2 is SNEGSKA (reference sequence). CDR3 protein: CSAPSGSLHEQYF. Here the CDR3 DNA reads TGCAGTGCCCCTAGCGGGAGTCTCCACGAGCAGTACTTC.

This clonotype was seen only a few times. The J gene is TRBJ2-1, the V gene TRBV7-9; no reliable D call. V lost 5 bases to trimming and J lost 5 bases, with 13 bases between them. The CDR3 spans 14 residues. Per the germline V gene, CDR1 is SEHNR and CDR2 is FQNEAQ (reference sequence). For the CDR3, the DNA is TGTGCCAGCAGCCAAGGTAACCGCCACAATGAGCAGTTCTTC. This gives the protein CASSQGNRHNEQFF.

This clonotype was detected only a few times. V gene TRBV27 combines with J gene TRBJ1-2; D is ambiguous. Germline assignment: CDR1 MNHEY and CDR2 SMNVEV (reference sequence). CDR3 size: 15 residues. V gave up 3 bases and J gave up 0 bases, with 11 bases separating them. Written as DNA, the CDR3 is TGTGCCAGCAGTTTCGGCATATCCGCTAACTATGGCTACACCTTC. This codes for CASSFGISANYGYTF.

This chain links TRBV11-1 with TRBJ2-3, with a possible D match to TRBD1 (5 bases). This CDR3 spans 16 amino acids. Deletions cut 5 bases from V and 3 bases from J, with 18 bases between. From germline, CDR1 is SGHAT and CDR2 FQDESV (reference sequence). In DNA form, the CDR3 reads TGTGCCAGCAGCCGCAACAGGCCACCCATAACAGATACGCAGTATTTT. Protein: CASSRNRPPITDTQYF.